Presented here are 9 T cell receptor beta chains from one specimen sequenced in a study of shared clonotypes between healthy human individuals. The table came from immunoSEQ multiplex PCR; TCRdb's copy has only in-frame clones and leaves some out. The data show millions of clones, approximately 95% seen once. Specimen: naive CD4+ T cells sorted from blood. Indicated subset: CD45RA+ positively selected. These receptors all come from a man aged 18 to 35 in good health.

The rearrangement joins TRBV6-5 to TRBJ2-7; D is uncertain. The CDR3 totals 11 residues. V lost 6 bases to trimming and J lost 2 bases, with 5 bases between them. Germline-derived CDR1 and CDR2 are MNHEY and SVGAGI. This CDR3 reads CASRNPYEQYF. The CDR3, as DNA: TGTGCCAGCAGAAATCCCTACGAGCAGTACTTC.

The chain has TRBV12-5 and TRBJ2-1; 9 nucleotides agree with TRBD2. Germline V CDR1 and CDR2: LGHNT, FRNRAP. V trimming: 2 bases; J trimming: 7 bases; junction bases outside the gene matches: 6. The CDR3 length is 15 residues. CDR3 DNA: TGTGCTAGTGGTTTGACTAGCGGGTTAGTTAATGAGCAGTTCTTC. Its translation is CASGLTSGLVNEQFF.

This chain joins TRBV4-1 and TRBJ2-7; weak D call: TRBD2 (5 bases). Germline V gene data show CDR1 as MGHRA and CDR2 as YSYEKL. Trimming took off 0 bases at V and 3 bases at J, with 12 bases between the two ends. The CDR3 has 15 residues. CDR3 region: CASSQETGVSYEQYF. DNA of the CDR3: TGCGCCAGCAGCCAAGAGACCGGGGTCAGCTACGAGCAGTACTTC.

The chain links TRBV29-1 to TRBJ2-7; tentatively, D is TRBD1 (6 bases). Germline loops: CDR1 SQVTM, CDR2 ANQGSEA. The CDR3 consists of 15 residues. V shed 0 bases and J shed 6 bases, with 18 bases lying between them. The chain's CDR3 is CSVEDPTGSRGEQYF. CDR3 in DNA: TGCAGCGTTGAAGATCCGACAGGTTCTCGGGGCGAGCAGTACTTC.

The chain links TRBV4-1 to TRBJ1-5; D is unclear. Trimming left V 0 bases short and J 3 bases short, with 9 bases between. Germline-derived CDR1 and CDR2 are MGHRA and YSYEKL. The CDR3 length is 15 residues. CDR3 nucleotide sequence: TGCGCCAGCAGCCAAGATCAAGGGCACAATCAGCCCCAGCATTTT. It is translated as CASSQDQGHNQPQHF.

A remark on this clone: This may stem from a read error, because a much larger clone lies one nucleotide away. The same CDR3 also results from other DNA sequences found in this sample. V and J are TRBV11-2 and TRBJ1-1, with a possible D match to TRBD1 (5 bases). V lost 6 bases, J lost 1 base, and 9 bases lay in between. CDR1 is SGHAT and CDR2 is FQNNGV in the germline V gene. CDR3 length: 13 residues. CDR3 protein: CASSFRENTEAFF. The CDR3 nucleotides are TGTGCCAGCAGTTTCAGGGAGAACACTGAAGCTTTCTTT.

The rearrangement uses TRBV11-3 and TRBJ2-2; D is uncertain. The CDR3 runs to 12 residues. V dropped 6 bases and J dropped 1 base, with 3 bases sitting between them. CDR1 and CDR2 (germline): SGHNT, YENEEA. This chain's CDR3 is CASRLNTGELFF. The CDR3 coding sequence is TGTGCCAGCAGATTGAACACCGGGGAGCTGTTTTTT. Filled out from reference TRBV11-3 and TRBJ2-2, the complete variable domain reads EAGVVQSPRYKIIEKKQPVAFWCNPISGHNTLYWYLQNLGQGPELLIRYENEEAVDDSQLPKDRFSAERLKGVDSTLKIQPAELGDSAVYLCASRLNTGELFFGEGSRLTVL.

The gene calls are TRBV10-1 and TRBJ1-5; D remains unclear. The CDR3 spans 15 residues. Germline V gene data show CDR1 as WNHNN and CDR2 as SYGVQD (reference sequence). Deletions cut 0 bases from V and 4 bases from J, with 10 bases between. The CDR3 DNA sequence: TGCGCCAGCAGTGAGTCCGGTCGAGGAAATCAGCCCCAGCATTTT. It codes for CASSESGRGNQPQHF.

The chain uses TRBV5-1 and TRBJ2-7; a weak D match, TRBD1 (5 bases). Trimming removed 6 bases at V and 2 bases at J, with 12 bases between. The germline CDR1 and CDR2 sequences are SGHRS and YFSETQ. The CDR3 spans 13 residues. CDR3 loop: CASNPDRAYEQYF. The CDR3 DNA follows: TGCGCCAGCAACCCAGACAGAGCCTACGAGCAGTACTTC.